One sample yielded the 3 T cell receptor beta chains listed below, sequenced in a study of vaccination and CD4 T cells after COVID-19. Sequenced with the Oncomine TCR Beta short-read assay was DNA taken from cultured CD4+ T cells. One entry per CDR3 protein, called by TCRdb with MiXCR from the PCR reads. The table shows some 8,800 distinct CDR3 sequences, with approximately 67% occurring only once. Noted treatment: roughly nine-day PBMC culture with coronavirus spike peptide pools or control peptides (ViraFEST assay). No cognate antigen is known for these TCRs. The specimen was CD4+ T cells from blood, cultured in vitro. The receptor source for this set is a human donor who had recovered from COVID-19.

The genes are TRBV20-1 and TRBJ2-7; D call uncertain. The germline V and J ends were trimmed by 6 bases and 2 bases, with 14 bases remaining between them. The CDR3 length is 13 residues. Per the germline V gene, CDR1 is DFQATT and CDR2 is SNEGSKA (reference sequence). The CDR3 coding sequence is TGCAGTGCAACGTCGGGTGGCGCCTACGAGCAGTACTTC. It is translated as CSATSGGAYEQYF.

The CDR3 DNA reads TGTGCCAGTAGTTCACAGGGAACGCTCTCCGAGCAGTACTTC. This translates into CASSSQGTLSEQYF. The genes are TRBV19 and TRBJ2-7; D might be TRBD1 (6 bases). The CDR3 totals 14 residues. V was pared by 5 bases and J by 6 bases, with 17 bases between. Germline V lookup: CDR1 LNHDA, CDR2 SQIVND (reference sequence).

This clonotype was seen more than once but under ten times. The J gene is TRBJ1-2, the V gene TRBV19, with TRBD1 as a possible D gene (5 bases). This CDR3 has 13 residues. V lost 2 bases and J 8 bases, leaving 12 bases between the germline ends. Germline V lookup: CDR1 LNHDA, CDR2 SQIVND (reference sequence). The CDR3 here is CASSITQGSGYTF. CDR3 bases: TGTGCCAGTAGTATAACCCAGGGTTCCGGCTACACCTTC.